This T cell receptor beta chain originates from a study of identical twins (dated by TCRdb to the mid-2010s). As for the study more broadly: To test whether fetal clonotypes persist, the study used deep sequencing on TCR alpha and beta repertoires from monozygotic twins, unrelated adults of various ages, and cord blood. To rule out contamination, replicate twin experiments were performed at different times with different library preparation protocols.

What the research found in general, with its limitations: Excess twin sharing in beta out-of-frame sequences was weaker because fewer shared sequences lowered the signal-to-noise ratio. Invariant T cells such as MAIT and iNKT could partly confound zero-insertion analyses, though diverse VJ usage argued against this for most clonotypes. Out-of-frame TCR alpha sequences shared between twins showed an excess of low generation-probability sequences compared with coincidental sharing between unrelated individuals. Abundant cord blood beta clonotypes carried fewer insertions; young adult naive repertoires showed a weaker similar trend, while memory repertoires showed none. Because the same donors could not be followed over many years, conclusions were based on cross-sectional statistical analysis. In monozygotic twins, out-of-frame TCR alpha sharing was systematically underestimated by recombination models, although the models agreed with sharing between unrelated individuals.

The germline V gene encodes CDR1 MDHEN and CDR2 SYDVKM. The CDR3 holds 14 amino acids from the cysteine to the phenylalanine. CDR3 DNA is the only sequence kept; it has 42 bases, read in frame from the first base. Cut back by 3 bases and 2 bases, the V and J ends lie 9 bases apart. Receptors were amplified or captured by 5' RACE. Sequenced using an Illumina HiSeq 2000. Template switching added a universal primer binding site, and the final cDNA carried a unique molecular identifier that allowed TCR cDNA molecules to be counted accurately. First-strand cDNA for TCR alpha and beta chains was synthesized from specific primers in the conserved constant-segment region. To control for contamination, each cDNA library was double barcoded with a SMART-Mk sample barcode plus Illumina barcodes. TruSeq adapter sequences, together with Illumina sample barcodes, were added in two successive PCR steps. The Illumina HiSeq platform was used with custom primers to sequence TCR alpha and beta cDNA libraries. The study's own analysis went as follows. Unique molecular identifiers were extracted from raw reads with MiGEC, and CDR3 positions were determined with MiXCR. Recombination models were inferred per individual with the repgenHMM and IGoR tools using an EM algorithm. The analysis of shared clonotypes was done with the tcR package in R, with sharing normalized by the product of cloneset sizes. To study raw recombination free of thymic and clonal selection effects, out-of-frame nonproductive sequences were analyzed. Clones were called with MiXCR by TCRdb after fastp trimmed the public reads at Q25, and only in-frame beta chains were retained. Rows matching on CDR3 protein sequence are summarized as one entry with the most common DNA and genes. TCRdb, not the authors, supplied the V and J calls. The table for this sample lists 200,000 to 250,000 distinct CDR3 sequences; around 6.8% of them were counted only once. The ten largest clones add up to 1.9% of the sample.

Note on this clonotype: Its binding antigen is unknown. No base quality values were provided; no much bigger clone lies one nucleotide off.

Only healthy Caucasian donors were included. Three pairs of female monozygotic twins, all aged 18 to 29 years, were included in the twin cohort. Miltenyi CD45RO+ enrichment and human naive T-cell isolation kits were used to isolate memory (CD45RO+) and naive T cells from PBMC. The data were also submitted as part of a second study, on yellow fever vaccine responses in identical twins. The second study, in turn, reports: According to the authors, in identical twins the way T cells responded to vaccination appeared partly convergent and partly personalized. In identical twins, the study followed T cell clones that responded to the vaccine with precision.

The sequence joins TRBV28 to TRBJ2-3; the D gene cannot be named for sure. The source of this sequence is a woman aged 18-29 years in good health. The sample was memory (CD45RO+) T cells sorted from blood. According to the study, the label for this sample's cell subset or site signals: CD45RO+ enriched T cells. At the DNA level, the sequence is TGTGCCAGCAGTTTTCGGCAGTACACAGATACGCAGTATTTT. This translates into CASSFRQYTDTQYF.